This T cell receptor beta chain came from a study of lymphopenia after photon versus proton radiotherapy. The assay was immunoSEQ multiplex PCR, and TCRdb's table has in-frame clones only and misses some. The sample yields fewer than 65,000 clones, approximately 83% seen once. The CDR3 has 17 residues. Trimming removed 7 bases from V and 2 bases from J; junction bases left unmatched: 7. The germline V gene has CDR1 ENHRY and CDR2 SYGVKD. This clonotype was sampled from a man aged 35-49 years with gastric cancer. This specimen consisted of peripheral blood, obtained from a patient treated with photon-based radiotherapy. This chain links TRBV10-3 with TRBJ2-2; 13 bases line up with TRBD2. As DNA, the CDR3 is TGTGCCATCACCCGGACTAGCGGGGGCGGTAACACCGGGGAGCTGTTTTTT. Its protein is CAITRTSGGGNTGELFF.